What follows are 6 T cell receptor beta chains derived from one specimen sequenced in a study of T cell responses to AZD1222 COVID-19 vaccine. TCRdb's copy holds only in-frame clones and misses some; the assay was immunoSEQ multiplex PCR. In the table there are some 96,000 clones, about 87% of which are singletons. Material: peripheral blood, obtained on day 0 of AZD1222 vaccination. These receptors were obtained from an adult in good health.

This chain uses TRBV9 with TRBJ2-1, with TRBD2 matching 7 bases. Germline lookup yields CDR1 SGDLS and CDR2 YYNGEE. This CDR3 contains 16 residues. J gave up 4 bases and V 0 bases, and 7 bases lay outside the gene matches. The CDR3 DNA reads TGTGCCAGCAGCGTAGGGTGGGAGGGAACTTACAATGAGCAGTTCTTC. Translated: CASSVGWEGTYNEQFF.

The gene calls are TRBV4-2 and TRBJ2-3, with 7 positions matching TRBD2. With 1 base clipped from V and 2 bases from J, the junction kept 6 bases outside the gene matches. The germline V gene encodes CDR1 LGHNA and CDR2 YNFKEQ. This CDR3 comprises 16 residues. The CDR3 spells CASSQAVGRPTDTQYF. In DNA, the CDR3 is TGTGCCAGCAGCCAAGCAGTCGGGAGGCCCACAGATACGCAGTATTTT.

V usage is TRBV19 and J usage is TRBJ1-1, with D perhaps matching TRBD1 (5 bases). The CDR3 is made up of 17 amino acids. Germline V gene lookup returns CDR1 LNHDA and CDR2 SQIVND (reference sequence). V shed 4 bases and J shed 1 base, with 19 bases lying between them. CDR3 bases: TGTGCCAGTAGTAGATGGGGTAAATCTCAGGGGAACACTGAAGCTTTCTTT. The encoded protein is CASSRWGKSQGNTEAFF. Drawing the rest from reference TRBV19 and TRBJ1-1, the complete variable domain is DGGITQSPKYLFRKEGQNVTLSCEQNLNHDAMYWYRQDPGQGLRLIYYSQIVNDFQKGDIAEGYSVSREKKESFPLTVTSAQKNPTAFYLCASSRWGKSQGNTEAFFGQGTRLTVV.

This clone has a count of ten or more. V gene TRBV6-5 combines with J gene TRBJ1-2; the D gene is possibly TRBD1 (6 bases). Trimming removed 9 bases at V and 8 bases at J, with 16 bases between. The CDR3 contains 12 residues. Germline lookup yields CDR1 MNHEY and CDR2 SVGAGI. CDR3 protein: CASWGRGGGYTF. The CDR3 coding sequence is TGTGCCAGTTGGGGGAGGGGGGGAGGCTACACCTTC.

The rearrangement links TRBV19 to TRBJ1-6; D ambiguous. Germline CDR1 and CDR2: LNHDA and SQIVND (reference sequence). V dropped 7 bases and J dropped 0 bases, with 13 bases sitting between them. The CDR3 is 16 amino acids. The DNA of the CDR3 is TGTGCCAGTACCTCAGGTGCAAGCTCCTATAATTCACCCCTCCACTTT. It encodes CASTSGASSYNSPLHF.

V and J are TRBV9 and TRBJ1-6; no definite D call. Trimming took off 3 bases at V and 10 bases at J, with 11 bases between the two ends. In germline, CDR1 is SGDLS, CDR2 YYNGEE. CDR3 size: 13 residues. DNA for the CDR3: TGTGCCAGCAGCGGATCGTCCGGGTCACCCCTCCACTTT. This encodes CASSGSSGSPLHF.